This T cell receptor (beta chain) derives from a study of cytomegalovirus exposure and HLA in healthy donors. Findings of the study overall: The study flagged roughly 160 TCR beta chains as cytomegalovirus-associated. As a later analysis revealed, the rate of TCR association differed by HLA locus, with DRB1 most and HLA-C fewest. The study assumed roughly uniform donor sequencing depth for presence/absence analyses.

The PCR employed 60 Vbeta primers together with 13 Jbeta primers. Profiled with immunoSEQ multiplex PCR; TCRdb holds only in-frame clones, not every one. The sample records about 78,000 clones, around 70% being singletons. This CDR3 is built from 12 residues. Trimming pared 2 bases from V and 5 bases from J, leaving 6 bases between. Germline CDR1 and CDR2: MNHEY and SVGAGI. When sampled, the donors appeared nominally healthy, though they likely had unrecorded immune exposures. Of note for this clone: Antigen unknown.

Specimen: PBMCs. The V gene is TRBV6-5, the J gene TRBJ1-1; possible D gene TRBD1, 5 bases. The clonotype comes from a woman aged 40 to 50 in good health and CMV-seropositive. This CDR3 is CASSYAGTEAFF. The DNA of the CDR3 is TGTGCCAGCAGTTACGCAGGGACTGAAGCTTTCTTT.